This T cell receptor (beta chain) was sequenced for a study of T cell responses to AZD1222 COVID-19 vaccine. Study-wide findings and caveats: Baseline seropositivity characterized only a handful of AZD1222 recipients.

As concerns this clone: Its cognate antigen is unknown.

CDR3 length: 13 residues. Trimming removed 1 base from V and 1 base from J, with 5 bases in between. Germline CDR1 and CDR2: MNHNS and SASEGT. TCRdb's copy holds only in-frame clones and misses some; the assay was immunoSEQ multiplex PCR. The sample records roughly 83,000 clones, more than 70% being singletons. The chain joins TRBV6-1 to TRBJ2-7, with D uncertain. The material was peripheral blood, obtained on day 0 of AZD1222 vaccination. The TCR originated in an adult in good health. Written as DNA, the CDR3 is TGTGCCAGCAGTGAAGGAATATCCTACGAGCAGTACTTC. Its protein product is CASSEGISYEQYF.